A single sample gave rise to the 11 T cell receptor beta chains below, sequenced in a study of siplizumab effects on memory and regulatory T cells. Profiling relied on immunoSEQ multiplex PCR, and the TCRdb table lists in-frame clones only, not all of them. The table records some 100,000 clones, more than 85% of them present only once. The source material was CD4+ T cells sorted from blood. These receptors were collected from a human donor in good health.

With respect to this clone: The junction shows a germline mismatch at one end, possibly a read error. V usage is TRBV7-2 and J usage is TRBJ2-5; D is ambiguous. CDR1 is SGHTA and CDR2 is FQGNSA in the germline V gene. This CDR3 is 13 amino acids long. The DNA for the CDR3 is TGTGCCAGCAGCATAGCTGAGAGGGAGACCCAGTACTTC. Its translation: CASSIAERETQYF.

The gene calls are TRBV5-1 and TRBJ2-3; TRBD1 matches at 8 bases. The CDR3 length is 15 residues. From germline, CDR1 is SGHRS and CDR2 YFSETQ. The V gene end was trimmed by 1 base and the J gene end by 3 bases; junction bases not matched to a gene: 4. The CDR3 sequence: CASSLQGARTDTQYF. DNA of the CDR3: TGCGCCAGCAGCTTGCAGGGGGCGAGGACAGATACGCAGTATTTT.

The J gene is TRBJ2-7, the V gene TRBV28; 9 positions agree with TRBD2. The CDR3 totals 15 residues. From germline, CDR1 is MDHEN and CDR2 SYDVKM. V was pared by 7 bases and J by 2 bases, with 9 bases of the junction left unmatched. CDR3 amino acids: CASTPGGGAPYEQYF. DNA for the CDR3: TGTGCCAGCACCCCGGGCGGGGGGGCCCCCTACGAGCAGTACTTC.

This chain links TRBV2 with TRBJ2-1; no firm D call. Deletions cut 3 bases from V and 6 bases from J, with 9 bases between. Germline CDR1 is SNHLY and CDR2 is FYNNEI. CDR3 length: 13 residues. Written as DNA, the CDR3 is TGTGCCAGCAGTGAGGATGGAACCAATGAGCAGTTCTTC. This gives the protein CASSEDGTNEQFF.

The chain employs TRBV28 and TRBJ1-6; 7 bases line up with TRBD1. The germline gives CDR1 MDHEN, CDR2 SYDVKM. The trim removed 3 bases at V and 5 bases at J, leaving 4 bases unmatched. The CDR3 spans 15 residues. The CDR3 DNA follows: TGTGCCAGCAGTTTGACAGGGCAGAATAATTCACCCCTCCACTTT. It encodes CASSLTGQNNSPLHF.

This sequence joins TRBV11-3 and TRBJ1-1, with no clear D. CDR3 length: 13 residues. V lost 0 bases to trimming and J lost 10 bases, with 12 bases between them. In germline, CDR1 is SGHNT, CDR2 YENEEA. The CDR3 nucleotides read TGTGCCAGCAGCTTAGATTCGAGCGGTGCAGCTTTCTTT. This gives the protein CASSLDSSGAAFF.

V usage is TRBV6-1 and J usage is TRBJ2-1, with D maybe TRBD2 (7 bases). Germline CDR1 is MNHNS and CDR2 is SASEGT. Trimming took off 1 base at V and 9 bases at J, with 19 bases between the two ends. This CDR3 region has 16 residues. For the CDR3, the DNA is TGTGCCAGCAGTGAAGATTTATCGGGGGGCCGGGGTGAGCAGTTCTTC. Residues: CASSEDLSGGRGEQFF.

The rearrangement links TRBV6-1 to TRBJ1-2, with D hard to call. CDR3 size: 15 residues. V lost 3 bases and J lost 5, with 16 bases in between. Germline CDR1 is MNHNS and CDR2 is SASEGT. The CDR3 region is CASSDGPGSGYGYTF. The CDR3 DNA follows: TGTGCCAGCAGTGATGGTCCGGGCTCGGGGTATGGCTACACCTTC.

In DNA, the CDR3 is TGTGCCAGCAGCCCAACGGGGGCCTTAGCCAAAAACATTCAGTACTTC. This sequence encodes CASSPTGALAKNIQYF. The chain employs TRBV7-3 and TRBJ2-4; either TRBD1 or TRBD2 may supply D (6 bases each). Between the trimmed V and J ends, which lost 5 bases and 0 bases, there was a span of 14 bases. The V gene's germline CDR1 is SGHTA and CDR2 FQGTGA. The length of the CDR3 is 16 residues.

This clone is a singleton in its sample. This sequence joins TRBV10-1 and TRBJ1-4, with D perhaps matching TRBD1 (6 bases). Germline CDR1 is WNHNN and CDR2 is SYGVQD (reference sequence). V lost 3 bases and J lost 3, with 20 bases in between. The CDR3 extends over 18 amino acids. CDR3 bases: TGCGCCAGCAGTGATGACCCGCGATGGGACACCTCTAATGAAAAACTGTTTTTT. This encodes CASSDDPRWDTSNEKLFF.

The chain joins TRBV18 to TRBJ1-4; 7 nucleotides agree with TRBD1. Looked up from germline, CDR1 is KGHSH and CDR2 is LQKENI. Unmatched junction bases numbered 1, after V lost 3 bases and J lost 0 bases. The CDR3 has 15 amino acids. This chain's CDR3 is CASSPGQATNEKLFF. The CDR3 nucleotides are TGTGCCAGCTCACCCGGACAGGCAACTAATGAAAAACTGTTTTTT.